Each of the 26 T cell receptor beta chains below was sequenced from the same sample in a study of blood T cell repertoires in COVID-19 (dated by TCRdb to the early 2020s). The receptor library was made with the immunoSEQ multiplex PCR assay. Drawn from immuneACCESS, this table holds only the in-frame rearrangements with V and J called that TCRdb kept. Clones are partly lost; checked studies trace under half to an unresolved V gene and leave the rest unexplained. The sample yields 310,000 or so clones; about 83% were counted once. Roughly 6.3% of the sample comes from the top ten. Material: PBMCs or T cells enriched from blood (not recorded which). The receptor set was obtained from a woman aged 40 to 49 who had recovered from COVID-19.

The gene calls are TRBV29-1 and TRBJ1-1; 11 nucleotides line up with TRBD1. V lost 7 bases and J lost 5; bases outside the gene matches: 9. This CDR3 has 14 amino acids. Germline values: CDR1 SQVTM, CDR2 ANQGSEA. As DNA, the CDR3 is TGCAGCGCTAGCCGAGGACAGGGGGCGACTGAAGCTTTCTTT. The encoded protein is CSASRGQGATEAFF.

J is TRBJ2-5 and V is TRBV28, with D perhaps TRBD1 (6 bases). Germline CDR1 and CDR2: MDHEN and SYDVKM. The V end lost 2 bases, the J end lost 3 bases, and 16 bases lay between the germline ends. This CDR3 spans 16 amino acids. CDR3 loop: CASSLGGRGRKETQYF. The CDR3 nucleotides are TGTGCCAGCAGTTTAGGTGGCAGGGGAAGGAAAGAGACCCAGTACTTC.

The genes are TRBV28 and TRBJ2-7, with 7 bases lining up with TRBD2. The CDR3 is 14 amino acids. V shed 5 bases and J 7 bases; nucleotides not matched to a gene: 11. Germline V gene lookup returns CDR1 MDHEN and CDR2 SYDVKM. CDR3 DNA: TGTGCCAGCAGTGCCCTGGGGGAGGGCGGAGAGCAGTACTTC. Protein: CASSALGEGGEQYF.

The chain recombines TRBV7-6 with TRBJ1-5; D gene uncertain. The CDR3 runs 15 residues. Germline V CDR1 and CDR2: SGHVS, FNYEAQ. Trimming removed 1 base at V and 0 bases at J, with 7 bases between. CDR3 in amino acids: CASSLVADSNQPQHF. The CDR3 DNA reads TGTGCCAGCAGCTTAGTTGCAGATAGCAATCAGCCCCAGCATTTT.

This clone was seen just once. The chain has TRBV5-4 and TRBJ2-1; 13 nucleotides line up with TRBD2. From germline, CDR1 is SGHNT and CDR2 YYREEE (reference sequence). The J segment lost 8 bases and the V segment lost 4 bases, leaving 6 bases of the junction unmatched. This CDR3 has 15 residues. The CDR3 region is CASSLGLAGAYEQFF. In nucleotides, the CDR3 is TGTGCCAGCAGCCTCGGACTAGCGGGAGCTTATGAGCAGTTCTTC.

This chain links TRBV11-2 with TRBJ2-7, with D unclear. Germline values: CDR1 SGHAT, CDR2 FQNNGV. V was pared by 5 bases and J by 5 bases, with 10 bases between. The CDR3 sequence is 12 residues long. Written as DNA, the CDR3 is TGTGCCAGCAGCCCCGTTGGCCACGAGCAGTACTTC. Protein product: CASSPVGHEQYF.

The chain is built from TRBV7-9 and TRBJ2-2; 8 bases align to TRBD1. Losses at the gene ends were 5 bases for V and 4 bases for J; bases not matched to a gene: 12. The CDR3 loop spans 17 amino acids. The germline V gene has CDR1 SEHNR and CDR2 FQNEAQ (reference sequence). The CDR3, as DNA: TGTGCCAGCAGCCCGCAGGGGGCCTTGGTAGGCACCGGGGAGCTGTTTTTT. Its translation is CASSPQGALVGTGELFF.

The J gene is TRBJ2-3, the V gene TRBV28; no clear D. The CDR3 extends over 12 amino acids. Trimming cost V 5 bases and J 6 bases, with 9 bases left between them. Germline V gene sequence: CDR1 MDHEN, CDR2 SYDVKM. CDR3 sequence reads: CASSRQSDTQYF. CDR3 bases: TGTGCCAGCAGTCGCCAGTCGGATACGCAGTATTTT.

This chain joins TRBV7-9 and TRBJ2-2; TRBD2 matches at 13 bases. Unmatched junction bases numbered 10, after V lost 5 bases and J lost 7 bases. The CDR3 runs to 17 residues. CDR1 SEHNR and CDR2 FQNEAQ come from the germline V gene (reference sequence). In DNA form, the CDR3 reads TGTGCCAGCAGCCTCTTCACTAGCGGGAGGGCCCTCGGGGAGCTGTTTTTT. Its translation: CASSLFTSGRALGELFF.

The chain recombines TRBV5-8 with TRBJ1-5; perhaps TRBD1 as D (6 bases). Trimming cost V 5 bases and J 4 bases, with 10 bases left between them. Germline V gene data show CDR1 as SGHTS and CDR2 as YDEGEE. This CDR3 region has 13 residues. CDR3 sequence (DNA): TGTGCCAGCAGAATAAGGGGGAATCAGCCCCAGCATTTT. Translation: CASRIRGNQPQHF.

CDR3 protein: CASTPGQTSGANVLTF. The CDR3 bases are TGTGCCAGCACCCCGGGACAGACCTCTGGGGCCAACGTCCTGACTTTC. The chain couples TRBV5-4 to TRBJ2-6, with 7 bases identical to TRBD1. Germline CDR1 SGHNT, CDR2 YYREEE (reference sequence). Trimming cost V 6 bases and J 0 bases; bases outside gene matches: 6. The CDR3 is made up of 16 amino acids.

The V gene is TRBV24-1, the J gene TRBJ2-7; 10 bases line up with TRBD1. Trimming took 5 bases from V and 2 from J; bases not matched to a gene: 5. The CDR3 is 15 amino acids. CDR1 and CDR2 from the germline V gene are KGHDR and SFDVKD. The CDR3 region is CATSGPGQGTYEQYF. CDR3 DNA sequence: TGTGCCACCAGTGGTCCGGGACAGGGGACCTACGAGCAGTACTTC.

The chain recombines TRBV28 with TRBJ2-1, with 10 bases fitting TRBD2. The CDR3 has 14 amino acids. The V and J ends lost 6 bases and 5 bases, in that order; junction bases with no gene match: 4. The germline gives CDR1 MDHEN, CDR2 SYDVKM. The CDR3 spells CASRASGGHNEQFF. CDR3 DNA sequence: TGTGCCAGCAGGGCTAGCGGGGGACACAATGAGCAGTTCTTC.

This rearrangement joins TRBV28 to TRBJ1-1; D is ambiguous. The germline V and J ends were trimmed by 5 bases and 6 bases, with 13 bases remaining between them. Germline loops: CDR1 MDHEN, CDR2 SYDVKM. This CDR3 is built from 13 residues. CDR3 bases: TGTGCCAGCAGTCCCCAGGACGGGGCTGAAGCTTTCTTT. As protein: CASSPQDGAEAFF.

The rearrangement joins TRBV7-3 to TRBJ1-2; maybe TRBD1 (5 bases). The CDR3 length is 15 residues. CDR1 and CDR2 from the germline V gene are SGHTA and FQGTGA. Between the trimmed V and J ends, which lost 5 bases and 4 bases, there was a span of 17 bases. The CDR3 sequence: CASSPSSGGSYGYTF. CDR3 DNA: TGTGCCAGCAGCCCTTCTTCGGGGGGATCCTATGGCTACACCTTC. Looking up the rest from reference TRBV7-3 and TRBJ1-2 gives the full variable domain: GAGVSQTPSNKVTEKGKYVELRCDPISGHTALYWYRQSLGQGPEFLIYFQGTGAADDSGLPNDRFFAVRPEGSVSTLKIQRTERGDSAVYLCASSPSSGGSYGYTFGSGTRLTVV.

In its sample, this clone was seen a few times. This chain links TRBV27 with TRBJ1-5; weak D call: TRBD1 (6 bases). Germline CDR1 and CDR2: MNHEY and SMNVEV (reference sequence). This CDR3 region has 14 residues. Trimming took off 1 base at V and 6 bases at J, with 10 bases between the two ends. The CDR3 protein is CASSLWPTGQPQHF. CDR3 coding DNA: TGTGCCAGCAGTTTATGGCCGACAGGTCAGCCCCAGCATTTT.

This clone is a singleton in its sample. CDR3 DNA: TGTGCCAGCAGCTTAGAACTCCTAGAGACCCAGTACTTC. Translated, it gives CASSLELLETQYF. This chain links TRBV7-3 with TRBJ2-5; D is ambiguous. The CDR3 is 13 residues long. Trimming removed 2 bases from V and 4 bases from J, with 8 bases in between. The germline CDR1 and CDR2 sequences are SGHTA and FQGTGA.

The chain recombines TRBV18 with TRBJ2-1; 8 bases are a match to TRBD2. The CDR3 spans 15 residues. The ends lost 3 bases at V and 7 bases at J; junction bases unmatched: 8. CDR1 and CDR2 from the germline V gene are KGHSH and LQKENI. The CDR3: CASSPHGRAGNEQFF. CDR3 in DNA: TGTGCCAGCTCACCTCACGGGAGGGCCGGTAATGAGCAGTTCTTC.

This rearrangement joins TRBV7-2 to TRBJ2-2, with 11 positions matching TRBD1. The CDR3 loop spans 16 amino acids. Trimming cost V 4 bases and J 6 bases; bases outside gene matches: 7. Germline CDR1 is SGHTA and CDR2 is FQGNSA. CDR3 in amino acids: CASSWTGGGGAGELFF. For the CDR3, the DNA is TGTGCCAGCAGCTGGACAGGGGGCGGGGGAGCCGGGGAGCTGTTTTTT.

CDR3 nucleotides: TGTGCCAGCAGCCGAAACCAGATGAACACTGAAGCTTTCTTT. Translation gives CASSRNQMNTEAFF. The chain recombines TRBV7-9 with TRBJ1-1; D not resolved. Germline V CDR1 and CDR2: SEHNR, FQNEAQ (reference sequence). This CDR3 has 14 residues. V lost 5 bases and J lost 0, with 10 bases in between.

This rearrangement joins TRBV24-1 to TRBJ1-4; 7 bases match TRBD1. With 4 bases clipped from V and 3 bases from J, the junction kept 7 bases outside the gene matches. CDR1 KGHDR and CDR2 SFDVKD come from the germline V gene. The CDR3 runs to 16 residues. CDR3 bases: TGTGCCACCAGTGACCCTAAGGGGGCGGCTAATGAAAAACTGTTTTTT. It specifies CATSDPKGAANEKLFF.

The J gene is TRBJ2-1, the V gene TRBV6-4, with 7 bases that match TRBD2. There are 17 residues in the CDR3. CDR1 is MRHNA, CDR2 SNTAGT, per germline. V shed 2 bases and J 2 bases; nucleotides not matched to a gene: 9. This CDR3 reads CASSDRASGPPYNEQFF. The CDR3 DNA reads TGTGCCAGCAGTGACCGGGCTAGCGGTCCTCCCTACAATGAGCAGTTCTTC.

The chain joins TRBV4-3 to TRBJ2-3, with 16 positions matching TRBD2. Looked up from germline, CDR1 is LGHNA and CDR2 is YSLEER. V was clipped by 0 bases and J by 3 bases; unmatched bases: 3. There are 18 residues in the CDR3. CDR3 nucleotide sequence: TGCGCCAGCAGCCAAGAGGGACTAGCGGGAGGGCCTACAGATACGCAGTATTTT. Its translation is CASSQEGLAGGPTDTQYF.

The V gene is TRBV27, the J gene TRBJ1-5; D is possibly TRBD1 (6 bases). Germline assignment: CDR1 MNHEY and CDR2 SMNVEV (reference sequence). The length of the CDR3 is 13 residues. Trimming cost V 6 bases and J 7 bases, with 13 bases left between them. In DNA, the CDR3 is TGTGCCAGCAGATACAGGGAGGGCCAGCCCCAGCATTTT. Amino acid sequence: CASRYREGQPQHF.

This clone was observed a single time. The chain has TRBV11-2 and TRBJ1-1; D gene uncertain. With 0 bases removed from V and 5 bases from J, the gap between germline ends came to 7 bases. Germline lookup yields CDR1 SGHAT and CDR2 FQNNGV. CDR3 length: 13 residues. DNA for the CDR3: TGTGCCAGCAGCTTAGATTTCGGGACTGAAGCTTTCTTT. Residues: CASSLDFGTEAFF.

The V and J genes are TRBV27 and TRBJ1-3; D remains ambiguous. The CDR3 consists of 16 residues. CDR1 and CDR2 from the germline V gene are MNHEY and SMNVEV (reference sequence). Trimming took off 2 bases at V and 1 base at J, with 12 bases between the two ends. CDR3 DNA sequence: TGTGCCAGCAGTTTAACCGGGATCAGATCTGGAAACACCATATATTTT. Translation gives CASSLTGIRSGNTIYF.